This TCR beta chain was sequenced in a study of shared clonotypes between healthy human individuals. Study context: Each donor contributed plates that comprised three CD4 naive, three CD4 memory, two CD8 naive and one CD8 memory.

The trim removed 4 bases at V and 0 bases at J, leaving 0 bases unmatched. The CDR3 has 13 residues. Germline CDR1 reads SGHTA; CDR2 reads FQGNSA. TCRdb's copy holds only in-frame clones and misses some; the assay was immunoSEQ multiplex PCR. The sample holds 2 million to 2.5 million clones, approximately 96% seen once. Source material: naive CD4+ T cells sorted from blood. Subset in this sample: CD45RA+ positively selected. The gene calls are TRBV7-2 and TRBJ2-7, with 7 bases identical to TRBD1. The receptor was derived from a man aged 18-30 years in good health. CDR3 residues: CASSWDSSYEQYF. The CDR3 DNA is TGTGCCAGCAGCTGGGACAGCTCCTACGAGCAGTACTTC. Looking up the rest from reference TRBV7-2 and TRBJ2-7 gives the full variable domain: GAGVSQSPSNKVTEKGKDVELRCDPISGHTALYWYRQSLGQGLEFLIYFQGNSAPDKSGLPSDRFSAERTGGSVSTLTIQRTQQEDSAVYLCASSWDSSYEQYFGPGTRLTVT.